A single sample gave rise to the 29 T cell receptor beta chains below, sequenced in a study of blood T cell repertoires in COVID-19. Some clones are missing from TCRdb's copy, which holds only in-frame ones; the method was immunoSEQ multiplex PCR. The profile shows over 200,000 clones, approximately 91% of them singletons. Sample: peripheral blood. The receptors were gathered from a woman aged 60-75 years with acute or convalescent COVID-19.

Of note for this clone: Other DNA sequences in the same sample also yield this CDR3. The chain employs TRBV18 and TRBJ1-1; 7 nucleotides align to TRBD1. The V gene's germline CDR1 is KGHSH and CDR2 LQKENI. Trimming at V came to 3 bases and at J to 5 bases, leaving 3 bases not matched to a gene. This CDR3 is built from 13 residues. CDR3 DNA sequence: TGTGCCAGCTCACCTGACAGGGATACTGAAGCTTTCTTT. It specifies CASSPDRDTEAFF.

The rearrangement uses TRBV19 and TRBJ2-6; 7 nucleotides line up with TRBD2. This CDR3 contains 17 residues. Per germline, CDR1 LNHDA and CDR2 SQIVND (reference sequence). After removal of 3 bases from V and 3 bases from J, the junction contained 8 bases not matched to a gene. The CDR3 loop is CASSIGAGRGGANVLTF. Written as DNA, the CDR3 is TGTGCCAGTAGTATTGGAGCGGGGAGGGGTGGGGCCAACGTCCTGACTTTC.

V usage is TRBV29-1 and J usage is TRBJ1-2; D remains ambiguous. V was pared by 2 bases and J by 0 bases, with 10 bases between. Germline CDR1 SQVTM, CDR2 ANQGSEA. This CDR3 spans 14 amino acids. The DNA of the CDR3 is TGCAGCGTTGAACGGCGGAAGACTAACTATGGCTACACCTTC. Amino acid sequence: CSVERRKTNYGYTF.

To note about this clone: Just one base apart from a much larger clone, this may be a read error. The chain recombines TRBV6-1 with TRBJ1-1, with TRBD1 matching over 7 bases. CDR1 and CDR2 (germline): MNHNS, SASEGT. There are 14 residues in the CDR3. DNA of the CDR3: TGTGTCAGCACTGAAGACAGGGTGAACACTGAAGCTTTCTTT. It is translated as CVSTEDRVNTEAFF.

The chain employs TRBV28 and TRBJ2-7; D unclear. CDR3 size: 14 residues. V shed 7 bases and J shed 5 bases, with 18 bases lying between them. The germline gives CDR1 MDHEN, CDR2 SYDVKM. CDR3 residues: CASTPTSSPHEQYF. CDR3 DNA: TGTGCCAGCACCCCCACAAGTAGCCCCCACGAGCAGTACTTC.

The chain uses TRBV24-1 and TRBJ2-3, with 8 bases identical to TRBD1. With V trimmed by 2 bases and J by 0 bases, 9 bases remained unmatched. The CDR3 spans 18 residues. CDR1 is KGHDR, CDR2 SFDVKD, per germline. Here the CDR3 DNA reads TGTGCCACCAGTGATTCACCCTGGACAGGGTGGAGCACAGATACGCAGTATTTT. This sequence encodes CATSDSPWTGWSTDTQYF.

This CDR3 is CASSLAGYQPQHF. The CDR3 DNA reads TGTGCCAGCAGCTTGGCAGGGTACCAGCCCCAGCATTTT. The V and J genes are TRBV5-8 and TRBJ1-5, with TRBD1 as a possible D gene (5 bases). The V end lost 0 bases, the J end lost 7 bases, and 8 bases lay between the germline ends. This CDR3 is 13 amino acids long. Germline-derived CDR1 and CDR2 are SGHTS and YDEGEE.

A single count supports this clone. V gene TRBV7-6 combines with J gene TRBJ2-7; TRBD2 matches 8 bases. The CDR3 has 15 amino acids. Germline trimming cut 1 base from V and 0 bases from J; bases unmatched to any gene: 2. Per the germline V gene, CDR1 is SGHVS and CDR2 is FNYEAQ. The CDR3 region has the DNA TGTGCCAGCAGCTTAGACGGGAGGGACTCCTACGAGCAGTACTTC. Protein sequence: CASSLDGRDSYEQYF.

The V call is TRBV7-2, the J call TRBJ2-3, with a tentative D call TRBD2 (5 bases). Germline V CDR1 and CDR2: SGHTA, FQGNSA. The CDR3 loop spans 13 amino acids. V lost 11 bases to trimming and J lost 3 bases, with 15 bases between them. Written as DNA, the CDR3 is TGTGCCGAACTTGACTACCGGACAGATACGCAGTATTTT. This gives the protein CAELDYRTDTQYF.

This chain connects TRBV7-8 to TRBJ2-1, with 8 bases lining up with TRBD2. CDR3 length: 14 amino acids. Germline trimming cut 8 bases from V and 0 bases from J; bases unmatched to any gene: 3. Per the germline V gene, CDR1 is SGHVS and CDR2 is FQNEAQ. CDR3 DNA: TGTGCCAGCCGGGGGGGAGCCTCCTACAATGAGCAGTTCTTC. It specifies CASRGGASYNEQFF.

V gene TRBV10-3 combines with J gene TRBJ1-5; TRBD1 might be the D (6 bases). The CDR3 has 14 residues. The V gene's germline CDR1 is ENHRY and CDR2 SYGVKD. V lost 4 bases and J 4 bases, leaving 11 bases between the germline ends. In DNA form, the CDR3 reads TGTGCCATCAGTGTAACAGGGTCAAATCAGCCCCAGCATTTT. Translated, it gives CAISVTGSNQPQHF.

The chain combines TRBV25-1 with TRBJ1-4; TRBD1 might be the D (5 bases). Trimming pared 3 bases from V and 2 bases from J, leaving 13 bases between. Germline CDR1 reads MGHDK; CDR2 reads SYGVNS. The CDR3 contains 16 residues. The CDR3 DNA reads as TGTGCCAGCAGTGAGTCAGGGCGAATGACTAATGAAAAACTGTTTTTT. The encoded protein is CASSESGRMTNEKLFF.

CDR3 sequence: CASSTGHPQYEQYF. The CDR3 coding sequence is TGTGCCAGCTCCACGGGACACCCCCAATACGAGCAGTACTTC. The chain recombines TRBV18 with TRBJ2-7, with D perhaps matching TRBD1 (6 bases). The ends were cut back, 6 bases at V and 4 bases at J, with 16 bases in the middle. CDR1 and CDR2 (germline): KGHSH, LQKENI. The CDR3 is 14 residues long.

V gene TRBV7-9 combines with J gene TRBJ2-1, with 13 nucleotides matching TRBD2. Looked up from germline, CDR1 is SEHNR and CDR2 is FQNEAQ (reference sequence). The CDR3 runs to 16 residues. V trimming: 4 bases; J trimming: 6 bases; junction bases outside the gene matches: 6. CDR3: CASSYRTSGSINEQFF. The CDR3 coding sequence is TGTGCCAGCAGCTACCGGACTAGCGGGAGTATCAATGAGCAGTTCTTC.

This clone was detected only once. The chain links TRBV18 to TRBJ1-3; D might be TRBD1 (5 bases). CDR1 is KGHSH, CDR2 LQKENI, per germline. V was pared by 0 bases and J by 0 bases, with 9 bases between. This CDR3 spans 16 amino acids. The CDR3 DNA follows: TGTGCCAGCTCACCACCCCAAACAGGCTCTGGAAACACCATATATTTT. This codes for CASSPPQTGSGNTIYF.

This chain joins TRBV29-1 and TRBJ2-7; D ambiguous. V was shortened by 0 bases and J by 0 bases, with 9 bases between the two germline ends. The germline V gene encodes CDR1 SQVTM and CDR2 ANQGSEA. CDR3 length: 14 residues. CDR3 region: CSVEDARFSYEQYF. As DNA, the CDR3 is TGCAGCGTTGAAGATGCGCGGTTCTCCTACGAGCAGTACTTC.

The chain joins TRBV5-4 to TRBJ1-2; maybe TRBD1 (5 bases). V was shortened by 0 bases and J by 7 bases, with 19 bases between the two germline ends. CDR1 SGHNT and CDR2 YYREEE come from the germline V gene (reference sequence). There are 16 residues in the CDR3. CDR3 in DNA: TGTGCCAGCAGCTTGGAATCAGCAGGGAGGAGCGGTGGCTACACCTTC. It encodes CASSLESAGRSGGYTF.

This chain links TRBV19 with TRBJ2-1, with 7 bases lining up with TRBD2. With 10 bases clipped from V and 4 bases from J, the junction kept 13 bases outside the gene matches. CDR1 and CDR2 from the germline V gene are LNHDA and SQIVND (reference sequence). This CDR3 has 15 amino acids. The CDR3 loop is CATLAGTGGYNEQFF. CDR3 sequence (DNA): TGTGCCACCCTGGCCGGGACGGGGGGTTACAATGAGCAGTTCTTC.

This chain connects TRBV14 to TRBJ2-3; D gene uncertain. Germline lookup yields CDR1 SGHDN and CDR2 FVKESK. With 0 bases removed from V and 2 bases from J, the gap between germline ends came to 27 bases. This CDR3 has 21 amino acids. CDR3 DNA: TGTGCCAGCAGCCAAGATTCCCGCCGGAGTTCTGCGTGGATAACCACAGATACGCAGTATTTT. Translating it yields CASSQDSRRSSAWITTDTQYF.

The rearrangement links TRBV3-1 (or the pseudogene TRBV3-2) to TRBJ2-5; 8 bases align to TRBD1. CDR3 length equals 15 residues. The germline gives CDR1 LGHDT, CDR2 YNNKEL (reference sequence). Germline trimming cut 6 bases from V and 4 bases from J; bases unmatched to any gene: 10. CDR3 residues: CASSPTQGTGETQYF. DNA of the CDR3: TGTGCCAGCAGTCCCACCCAGGGGACAGGAGAGACCCAGTACTTC.

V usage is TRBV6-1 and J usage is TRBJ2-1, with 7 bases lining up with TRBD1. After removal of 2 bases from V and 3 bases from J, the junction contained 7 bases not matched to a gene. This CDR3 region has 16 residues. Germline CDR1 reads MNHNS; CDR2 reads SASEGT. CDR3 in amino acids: CASSEQTGALYNEQFF. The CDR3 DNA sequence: TGTGCCAGCAGTGAACAAACAGGGGCCCTCTACAATGAGCAGTTCTTC.

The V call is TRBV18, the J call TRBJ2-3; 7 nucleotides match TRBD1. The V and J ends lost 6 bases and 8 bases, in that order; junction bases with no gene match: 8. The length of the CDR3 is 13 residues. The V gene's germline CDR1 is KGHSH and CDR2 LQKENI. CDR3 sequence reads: CASSPTGSGTQYF. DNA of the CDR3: TGTGCCAGCTCTCCGACAGGGTCGGGTACGCAGTATTTT.

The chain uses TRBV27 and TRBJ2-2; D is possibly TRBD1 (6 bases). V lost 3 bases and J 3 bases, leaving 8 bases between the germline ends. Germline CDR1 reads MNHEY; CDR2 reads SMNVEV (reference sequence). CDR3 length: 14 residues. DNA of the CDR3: TGTGCCAGCAGTTTCTACAGGGACACCGGGGAGCTGTTTTTT. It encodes CASSFYRDTGELFF.

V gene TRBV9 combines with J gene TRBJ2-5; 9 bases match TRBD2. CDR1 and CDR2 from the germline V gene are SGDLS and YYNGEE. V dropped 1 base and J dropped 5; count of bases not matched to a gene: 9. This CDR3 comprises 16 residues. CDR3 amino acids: CASSVNAGGPEETQYF. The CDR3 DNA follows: TGTGCCAGCAGCGTAAACGCGGGAGGGCCCGAGGAGACCCAGTACTTC.

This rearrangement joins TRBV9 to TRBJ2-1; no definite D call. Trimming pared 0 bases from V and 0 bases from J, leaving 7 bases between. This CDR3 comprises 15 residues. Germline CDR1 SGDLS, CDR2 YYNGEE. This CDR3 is CASSVGPGSYNEQFF. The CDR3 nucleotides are TGTGCCAGCAGCGTAGGGCCAGGCTCCTACAATGAGCAGTTCTTC.

The CDR3 sequence: CASAPWQGNGNNSPLHF. In DNA, the CDR3 is TGCGCCAGCGCCCCATGGCAGGGAAACGGCAATAATTCACCCCTCCACTTT. The rearrangement uses TRBV10-2 and TRBJ1-6; D might be TRBD1 (5 bases). Germline CDR1 reads WSHSY; CDR2 reads SAAADI. The CDR3 is 17 amino acids. The V and J ends lost 8 bases and 5 bases respectively, with 22 bases between them.

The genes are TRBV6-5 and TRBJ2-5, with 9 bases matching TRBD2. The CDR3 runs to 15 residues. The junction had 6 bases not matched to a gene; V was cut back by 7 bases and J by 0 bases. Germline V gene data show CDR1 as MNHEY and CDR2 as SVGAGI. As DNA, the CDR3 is TGTGCCAGCAAGAATAGCGGGGGCCACCAAGAGACCCAGTACTTC. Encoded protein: CASKNSGGHQETQYF.

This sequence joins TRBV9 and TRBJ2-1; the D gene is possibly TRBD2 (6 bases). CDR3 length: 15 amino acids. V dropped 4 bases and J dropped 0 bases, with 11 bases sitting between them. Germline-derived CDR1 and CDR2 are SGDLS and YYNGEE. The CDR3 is CASSPWGLSYNEQFF. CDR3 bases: TGTGCCAGCAGCCCCTGGGGACTCTCCTACAATGAGCAGTTCTTC.

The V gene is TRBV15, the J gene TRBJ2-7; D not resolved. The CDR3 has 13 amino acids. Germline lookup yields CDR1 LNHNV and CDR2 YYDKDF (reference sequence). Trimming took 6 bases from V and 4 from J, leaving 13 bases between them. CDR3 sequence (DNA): TGTGCCACCAGTCTCACCCTATCTTACGAGCAGTACTTC. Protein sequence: CATSLTLSYEQYF. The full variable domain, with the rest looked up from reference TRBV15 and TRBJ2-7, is DAMVIQNPRYQVTQFGKPVTLSCSQTLNHNVMYWYQQKSSQAPKLLFHYYDKDFNNEADTPDNFQSRRPNTSFCFLDIRSPGLGDTAMYLCATSLTLSYEQYFGPGTRLTVT.